This T cell receptor beta chain was profiled in a study of blood T cell repertoires in COVID-19. Study-level information: Samples came from the United States, Italy and Spain, spanning acute and convalescent COVID-19.

Assay: immunoSEQ multiplex PCR; the TCRdb copy retains only in-frame clones and omits some. Of roughly 430,000 clones detected, roughly 86% appear once; the ten largest clones hold more than 2%. Cohorts were determined from participant-reported clinical history. Germline CDR1 reads MGHDK; CDR2 reads SYGVNS. The CDR3 runs 16 residues. Trimming took 6 bases from V and 3 from J; bases not matched to a gene: 6. The TCR sequence derives from a woman aged 40 to 55 with acute COVID-19. The chain employs TRBV25-1 and TRBJ2-5, with 14 nucleotides matching TRBD2. The sample taken for sequencing was PBMCs or T cells enriched from blood (not recorded which). The CDR3 DNA reads as TGTGCCAGCAGCGAGGGGACTAGCGGGAGAAAAGAGACCCAGTACTTC. Protein sequence: CASSEGTSGRKETQYF.